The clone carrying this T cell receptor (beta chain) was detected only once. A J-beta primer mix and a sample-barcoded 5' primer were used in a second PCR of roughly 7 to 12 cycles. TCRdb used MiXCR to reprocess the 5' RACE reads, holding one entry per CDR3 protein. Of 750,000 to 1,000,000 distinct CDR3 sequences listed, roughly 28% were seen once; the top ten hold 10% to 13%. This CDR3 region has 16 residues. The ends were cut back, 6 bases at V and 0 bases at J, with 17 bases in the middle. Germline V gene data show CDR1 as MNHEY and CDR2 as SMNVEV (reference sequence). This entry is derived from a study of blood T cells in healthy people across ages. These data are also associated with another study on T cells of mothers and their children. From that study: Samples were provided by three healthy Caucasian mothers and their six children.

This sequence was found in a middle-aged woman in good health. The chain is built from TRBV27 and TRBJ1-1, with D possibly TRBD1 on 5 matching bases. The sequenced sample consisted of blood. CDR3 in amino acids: CASSPLTGDMNTEAFF. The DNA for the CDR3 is TGTGCCAGCAGCCCGTTGACGGGGGATATGAACACTGAAGCTTTCTTT.